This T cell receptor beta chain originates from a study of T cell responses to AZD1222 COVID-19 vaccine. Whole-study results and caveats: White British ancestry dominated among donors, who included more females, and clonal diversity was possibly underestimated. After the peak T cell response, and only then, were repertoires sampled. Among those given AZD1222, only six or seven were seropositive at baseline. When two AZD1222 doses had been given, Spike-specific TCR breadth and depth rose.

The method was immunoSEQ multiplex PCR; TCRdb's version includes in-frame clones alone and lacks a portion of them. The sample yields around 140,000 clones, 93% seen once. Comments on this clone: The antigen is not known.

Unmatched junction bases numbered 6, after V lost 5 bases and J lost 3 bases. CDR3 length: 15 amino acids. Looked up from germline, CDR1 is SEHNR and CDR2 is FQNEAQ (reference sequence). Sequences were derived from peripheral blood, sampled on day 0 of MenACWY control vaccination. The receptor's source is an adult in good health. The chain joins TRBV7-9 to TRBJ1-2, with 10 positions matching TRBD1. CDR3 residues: CASSLRDRGDYGYTF. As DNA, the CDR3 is TGTGCCAGCAGCCTCCGGGACAGGGGCGACTATGGCTACACCTTC.